The present entry profiles one T cell receptor (beta chain) with its context. A sample-barcoded 5' primer and a J-beta primer mix were used in a second PCR of roughly 7 to 11 cycles. MiXCR, applied by TCRdb to the 5' RACE reads, yields one record per CDR3 protein. Among about 810,000 distinct CDR3 sequences listed, around 36% were seen once. This specimen comes from a study of blood T cells in healthy people across ages. The germline CDR1 and CDR2 sequences are SGHTA and FQGNSA. This CDR3 spans 17 amino acids. Trimming removed 1 base from V and 11 bases from J; junction bases left unmatched: 13. The sequence was obtained from a man younger than 30 in good health. Specimen: blood. The chain links TRBV7-2 to TRBJ2-5; 13 bases line up with TRBD2. CDR3 residues: CASSLVGTSGAGSEQYF. In DNA, the CDR3 is TGTGCCAGCAGCTTAGTCGGGACTAGCGGGGCCGGCAGTGAGCAGTACTTC.